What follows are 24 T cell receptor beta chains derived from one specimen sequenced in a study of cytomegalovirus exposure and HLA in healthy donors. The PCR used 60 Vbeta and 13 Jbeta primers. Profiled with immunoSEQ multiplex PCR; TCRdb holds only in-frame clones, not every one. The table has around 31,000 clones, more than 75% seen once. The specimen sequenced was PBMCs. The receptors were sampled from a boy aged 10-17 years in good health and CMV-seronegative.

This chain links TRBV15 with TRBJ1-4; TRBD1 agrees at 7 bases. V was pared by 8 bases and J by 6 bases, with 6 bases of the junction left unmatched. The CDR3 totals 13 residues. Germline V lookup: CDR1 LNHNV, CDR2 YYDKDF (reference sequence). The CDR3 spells CATSRDRHEKLFF. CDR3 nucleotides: TGTGCCACCTCCCGGGACAGACATGAAAAACTGTTTTTT.

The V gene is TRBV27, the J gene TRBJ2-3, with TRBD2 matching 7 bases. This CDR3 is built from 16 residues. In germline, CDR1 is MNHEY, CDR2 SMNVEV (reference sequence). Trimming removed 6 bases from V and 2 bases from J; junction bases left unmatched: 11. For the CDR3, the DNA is TGTGCCAGCAGCCTCATAGCGGGTTCCTACACAGATACGCAGTATTTT. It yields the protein CASSLIAGSYTDTQYF.

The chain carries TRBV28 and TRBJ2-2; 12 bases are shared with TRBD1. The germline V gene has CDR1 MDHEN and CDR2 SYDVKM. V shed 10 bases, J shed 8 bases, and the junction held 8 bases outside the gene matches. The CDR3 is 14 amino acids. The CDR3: CATGGTGGGGELFF. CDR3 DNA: TGTGCCACCGGCGGGACAGGGGGCGGAGGGGAGCTGTTTTTT.

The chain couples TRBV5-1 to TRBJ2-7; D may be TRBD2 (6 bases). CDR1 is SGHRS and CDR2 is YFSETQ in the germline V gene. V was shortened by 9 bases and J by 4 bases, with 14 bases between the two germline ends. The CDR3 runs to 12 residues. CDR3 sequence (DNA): TGCGCCAAGAAGGGAGGCCCGTACGAGCAGTACTTC. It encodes CAKKGGPYEQYF.

The CDR3 DNA follows: TGTGCTAGTGGTTTGGGTGGGTCTAGCGGGGAGCTGTTTTTT. Translation: CASGLGGSSGELFF. The chain links TRBV12-5 to TRBJ2-2; D is unclear. CDR3 length: 14 amino acids. Looked up from germline, CDR1 is LGHNT and CDR2 is FRNRAP. V was trimmed by 1 base and J by 7 bases, leaving 10 bases between them.

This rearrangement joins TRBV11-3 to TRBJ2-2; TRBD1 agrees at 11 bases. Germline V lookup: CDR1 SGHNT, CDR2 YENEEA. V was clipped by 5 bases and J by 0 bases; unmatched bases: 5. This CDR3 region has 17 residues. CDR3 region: CASSARTGGANTGELFF. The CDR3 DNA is TGTGCCAGCAGCGCTCGGACAGGGGGCGCGAACACCGGGGAGCTGTTTTTT.

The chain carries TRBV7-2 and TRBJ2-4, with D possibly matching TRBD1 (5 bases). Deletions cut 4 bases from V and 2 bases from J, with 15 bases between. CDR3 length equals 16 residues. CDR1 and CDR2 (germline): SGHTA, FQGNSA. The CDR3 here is CASSSGSRESKNIQYF. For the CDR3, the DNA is TGTGCCAGCAGCTCAGGCAGCAGGGAATCCAAAAACATTCAGTACTTC.

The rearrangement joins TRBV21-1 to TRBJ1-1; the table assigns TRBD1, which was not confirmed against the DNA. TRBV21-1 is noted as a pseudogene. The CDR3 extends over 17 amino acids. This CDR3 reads CASSSGGRGRQNSEAFF. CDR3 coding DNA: TGTGCCAGCAGCTCAGGGGGCAGGGGGAGACAAAACAGTGAAGCTTTCTTT.

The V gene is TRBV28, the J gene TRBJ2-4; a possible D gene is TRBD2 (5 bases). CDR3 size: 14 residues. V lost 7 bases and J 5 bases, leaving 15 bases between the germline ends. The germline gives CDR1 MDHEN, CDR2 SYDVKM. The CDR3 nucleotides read TGTGCCAGCAACCAGGAGGCTTTGGAAAACATTCAGTACTTC. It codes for CASNQEALENIQYF. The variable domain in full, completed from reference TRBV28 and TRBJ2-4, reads DVKVTQSSRYLVKRTGEKVFLECVQDMDHENMFWYRQDPGLGLRLIYFSYDVKMKEKGDIPEGYSVSREKKERFSLILESASTNQTSMYLCASNQEALENIQYFGAGTRLSVL.

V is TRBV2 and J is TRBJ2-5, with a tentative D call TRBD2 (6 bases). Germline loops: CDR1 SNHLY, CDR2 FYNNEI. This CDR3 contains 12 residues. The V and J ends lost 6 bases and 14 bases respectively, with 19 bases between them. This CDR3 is CASRPSPPGSYF. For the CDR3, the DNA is TGTGCCAGCAGACCCTCCCCCCCCGGGAGCTACTTC. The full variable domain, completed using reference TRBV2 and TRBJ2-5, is EPEVTQTPSHQVTQMGQEVILRCVPISNHLYFYWYRQILGQKVEFLVSFYNNEISEKSEIFDDQFSVERPDGSNFTLKIRSTKLEDSAMYFCASRPSPPGSYFGPGTRLLVL.

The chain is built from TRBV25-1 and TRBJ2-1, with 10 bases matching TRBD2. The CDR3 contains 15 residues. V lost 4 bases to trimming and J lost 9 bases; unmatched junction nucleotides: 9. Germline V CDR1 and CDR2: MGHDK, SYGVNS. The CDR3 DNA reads TGTGCCAGCAGTGGCCCAGCGGGGGGGCAAGGTGAGCAGTTCTTC. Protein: CASSGPAGGQGEQFF.

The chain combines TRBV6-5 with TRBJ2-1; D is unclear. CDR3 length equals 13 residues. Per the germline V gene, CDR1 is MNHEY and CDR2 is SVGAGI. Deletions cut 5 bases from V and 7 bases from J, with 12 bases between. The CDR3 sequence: CASSPIVENEQFF. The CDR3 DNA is TGTGCCAGCAGTCCAATTGTCGAGAATGAGCAGTTCTTC.

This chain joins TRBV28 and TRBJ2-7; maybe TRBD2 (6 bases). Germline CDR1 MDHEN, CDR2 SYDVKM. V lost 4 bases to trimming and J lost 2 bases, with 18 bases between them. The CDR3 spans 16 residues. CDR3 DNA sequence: TGTGCCAGCAGTTCCCTTCCGGGACTGAACCCCTACGAGCAGTACTTC. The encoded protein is CASSSLPGLNPYEQYF.

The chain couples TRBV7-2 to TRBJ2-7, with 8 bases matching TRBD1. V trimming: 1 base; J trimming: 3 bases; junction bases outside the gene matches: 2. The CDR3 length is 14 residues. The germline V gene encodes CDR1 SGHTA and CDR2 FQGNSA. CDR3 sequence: CASSLDRGFYEQYF. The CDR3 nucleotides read TGTGCCAGCAGCTTAGACAGGGGGTTCTACGAGCAGTACTTC.

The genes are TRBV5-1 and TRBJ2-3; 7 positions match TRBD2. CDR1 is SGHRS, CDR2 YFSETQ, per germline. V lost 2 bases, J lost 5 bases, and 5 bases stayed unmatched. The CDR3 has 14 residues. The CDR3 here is CASSFRTREDTQYF. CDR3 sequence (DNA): TGCGCCAGCAGCTTCCGGACTAGGGAAGATACGCAGTATTTT.

The CDR3 reads CASSESLGRVSPLHF. Here the CDR3 DNA reads TGTGCCAGCAGTGAATCGCTAGGCAGGGTATCACCCCTCCACTTT. V is TRBV25-1 and J is TRBJ1-6; weak D call: TRBD1 (5 bases). CDR1 is MGHDK, CDR2 SYGVNS, per germline. Trimming removed 1 base at V and 10 bases at J, with 14 bases between. The CDR3 has 15 residues.

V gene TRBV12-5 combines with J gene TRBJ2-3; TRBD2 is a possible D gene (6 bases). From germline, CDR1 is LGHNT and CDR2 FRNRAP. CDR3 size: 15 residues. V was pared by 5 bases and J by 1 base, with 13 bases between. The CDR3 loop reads CASGQQGGGTDTQYF. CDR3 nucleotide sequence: TGTGCTAGTGGTCAGCAGGGCGGGGGCACAGATACGCAGTATTTT.

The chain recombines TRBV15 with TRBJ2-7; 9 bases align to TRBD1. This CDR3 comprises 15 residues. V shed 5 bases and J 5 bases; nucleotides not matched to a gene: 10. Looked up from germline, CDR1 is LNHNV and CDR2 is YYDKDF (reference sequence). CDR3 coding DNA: TGTGCCACCAGCGCTACAGGGGGCACGTCGGACGAGCAGTACTTC. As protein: CATSATGGTSDEQYF.

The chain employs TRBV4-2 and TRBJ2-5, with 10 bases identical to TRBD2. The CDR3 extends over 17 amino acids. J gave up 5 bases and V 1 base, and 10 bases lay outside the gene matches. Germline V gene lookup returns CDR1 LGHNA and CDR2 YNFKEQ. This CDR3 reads CASSQGESGGAFETQYF. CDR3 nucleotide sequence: TGTGCCAGCAGCCAAGGAGAGAGCGGGGGGGCCTTTGAGACCCAGTACTTC.

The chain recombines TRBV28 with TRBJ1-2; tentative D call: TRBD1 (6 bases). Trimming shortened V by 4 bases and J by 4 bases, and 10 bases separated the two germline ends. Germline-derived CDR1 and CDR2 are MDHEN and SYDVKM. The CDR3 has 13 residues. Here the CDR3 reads CASSSTGPYGYTF. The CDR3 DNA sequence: TGTGCCAGCAGTTCTACAGGGCCCTATGGCTACACCTTC.

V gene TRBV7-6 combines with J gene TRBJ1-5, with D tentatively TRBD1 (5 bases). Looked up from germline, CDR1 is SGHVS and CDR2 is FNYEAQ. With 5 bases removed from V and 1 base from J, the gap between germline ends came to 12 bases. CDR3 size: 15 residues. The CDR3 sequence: CASSPTRQSNQPQHF. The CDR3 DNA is TGTGCCAGCAGCCCAACGCGACAGAGCAATCAGCCCCAGCATTTT.

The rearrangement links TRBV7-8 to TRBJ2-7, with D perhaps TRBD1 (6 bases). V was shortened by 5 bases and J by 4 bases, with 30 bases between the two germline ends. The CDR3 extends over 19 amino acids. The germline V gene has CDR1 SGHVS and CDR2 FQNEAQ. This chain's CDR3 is CASSADRDTIKGGSYEQYF. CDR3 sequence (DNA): TGTGCCAGCAGCGCAGACCGGGACACCATCAAAGGGGGATCATACGAGCAGTACTTC.

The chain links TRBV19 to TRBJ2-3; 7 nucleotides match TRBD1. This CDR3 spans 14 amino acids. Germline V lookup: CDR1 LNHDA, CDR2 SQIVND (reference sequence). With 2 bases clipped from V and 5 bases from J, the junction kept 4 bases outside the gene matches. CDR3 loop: CASSIRQGEDTQYF. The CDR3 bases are TGTGCCAGTAGTATAAGACAGGGAGAAGATACGCAGTATTTT.

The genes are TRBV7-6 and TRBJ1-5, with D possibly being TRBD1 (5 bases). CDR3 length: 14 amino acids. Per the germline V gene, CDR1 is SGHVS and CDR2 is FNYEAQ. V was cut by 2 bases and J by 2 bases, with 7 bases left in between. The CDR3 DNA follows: TGTGCCAGCAGCTTAATAGGGGGCAATCAGCCCCAGCATTTT. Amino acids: CASSLIGGNQPQHF. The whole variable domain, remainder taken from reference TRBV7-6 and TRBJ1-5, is GAGVSQSPRYKVTKRGQDVALRCDPISGHVSLYWYRQALGQGPEFLTYFNYEAQQDKSGLPNDRFSAERPEGSISTLTIQRTEQRDSAMYRCASSLIGGNQPQHFGDGTRLSIL.